This T cell receptor beta chain originates from a study of CXCR3-negative and CXCR3-positive naive CD8 T cells. Overall study findings and caveats: For CXCR3-positive naive cells, TRB CDR3s were more hydrophobic than those of CXCR3-negative naive cells.

Note on this clonotype: Its antigen is still unknown.

Germline CDR1 and CDR2: MGHRA and YSYEKL. The CDR3 covers 17 residues. 5' RACE that incorporated UMI labels was used to prepare the TRB cDNA libraries. TCRdb reprocessed the 5' RACE reads; each CDR3 protein has one entry and no DNA is given. The sample's table shows 130,000 or so distinct CDR3 sequences. This rearrangement joins TRBV4-1 to TRBJ2-2; TCRdb calls TRBD1, which cannot be checked without DNA. Source material: naive CXCR3+ CD8+ T cells from blood. The sample's subset: CD45RO-CCR7+CD27+CD95- naive CD8+ T cells expressing CXCR3 (TNR3+). The sequence derives from a human donor in good health. Some clones in this sample may be carry-over from other donors' samples. CDR3 region: CASSHPDRGIYTGELFF.